Presented here are 30 T cell receptor beta chains from one specimen sequenced in a study of blood T cells in healthy people across ages. Together with a sample-barcoded 5' primer, a J-beta primer mix was included in a second PCR lasting about 7 to 11 cycles. MiXCR, applied by TCRdb to the 5' RACE reads, yields one record per CDR3 protein. Of fewer than 1.5 million distinct CDR3 sequences in the sample, 42% were seen once. The sample was blood. The receptors come from a woman younger than 30 in good health.

The chain uses TRBV20-1 and TRBJ2-7; D might be TRBD1 (5 bases). The V end was cut by 6 bases, the J end by 7 bases, with 19 bases between. Looked up from germline, CDR1 is DFQATT and CDR2 is SNEGSKA (reference sequence). CDR3 length: 13 residues. The CDR3 spells CSAAENQGDEQYF. The CDR3 nucleotides read TGCAGTGCCGCTGAGAATCAGGGTGATGAGCAGTACTTC.

This chain links TRBV7-2 with TRBJ2-5; TRBD2 agrees at 9 bases. Per the germline V gene, CDR1 is SGHTA and CDR2 is FQGNSA. V dropped 5 bases and J dropped 5; count of bases not matched to a gene: 15. The CDR3 contains 17 residues. The CDR3 sequence is CASSPRAASGNLETQYF. The CDR3 coding sequence is TGTGCCAGCAGCCCGAGGGCGGCTAGCGGGAATCTGGAGACCCAGTACTTC.

This clonotype was seen only a few times. The rearrangement links TRBV14 to TRBJ2-1, with 7 bases matching TRBD2. Germline-derived CDR1 and CDR2 are SGHDN and FVKESK. The CDR3 is made up of 15 amino acids. Trimming cost V 3 bases and J 3 bases; bases outside gene matches: 5. The CDR3 reads CASSQAGTNYNEQFF. The CDR3 region has the DNA TGTGCCAGCAGCCAGGCCGGGACTAACTACAATGAGCAGTTCTTC.

This chain uses TRBV27 with TRBJ1-1; no definite D call. V lost 0 bases and J 4 bases, leaving 15 bases between the germline ends. Germline CDR1 is MNHEY and CDR2 is SMNVEV (reference sequence). The CDR3 has 16 amino acids. CDR3 amino acids: CASSLSGFVGITEAFF. The DNA for the CDR3 is TGTGCCAGCAGTTTATCAGGTTTTGTAGGGATCACTGAAGCTTTCTTT.

A word on this clonotype: A much larger clone lies one base from this, so it may be a read error. The V call is TRBV10-3, the J call TRBJ2-1; 9 nucleotides agree with TRBD1. CDR3 length equals 13 residues. Per the germline V gene, CDR1 is ENHRY and CDR2 is SYGVKD. As DNA, the CDR3 is TGTGCCGGCGGGACAGGGTCCTGCAATGAGCAGTTCTTC. Translated, it gives CAGGTGSCNEQFF.

The chain combines TRBV4-2 with TRBJ1-2; D uncertain. The germline V gene encodes CDR1 LGHNA and CDR2 YNFKEQ. V was trimmed by 3 bases and J by 6 bases, leaving 11 bases between them. The CDR3 runs 13 residues. The CDR3: CASSHPLEDGYTF. Here the CDR3 DNA reads TGTGCCAGCAGCCACCCCCTCGAAGATGGCTACACCTTC.

The rearrangement links TRBV20-1 to TRBJ2-1, with TRBD2 matching over 10 bases. The CDR3 covers 13 residues. Germline CDR1 reads DFQATT; CDR2 reads SNEGSKA (reference sequence). The CDR3 region has the DNA TGCAATGCCTATAGCGGGGGGCGGGGGGAGCAGTTCTTC. Amino acids: CNAYSGGRGEQFF.

The J gene is TRBJ1-2, the V gene TRBV3-1; the D gene is possibly TRBD1 (5 bases). The germline V gene encodes CDR1 LGHDT and CDR2 YNNKEL (reference sequence). The length of the CDR3 is 14 residues. Trimming left V 4 bases short and J 7 bases short, with 16 bases between. The CDR3 coding sequence is TGTGCCAGCAGCCCGCAGGGAGGTCGTAGTGGCTACACCTTC. Protein sequence: CASSPQGGRSGYTF.

The chain couples TRBV21-1 to TRBJ2-3; TRBD1, the table's D call, was not compared with the DNA. TRBV21-1 is deemed a pseudogene. This CDR3 is built from 16 residues. CDR3 sequence reads: CASTKAMGQGADTQYF. CDR3 nucleotides: TGTGCCAGCACCAAAGCAATGGGACAGGGGGCAGATACGCAGTATTTT.

This chain uses TRBV20-1 with TRBJ1-2; the match to TRBD1 covers 7 bases. The CDR3 consists of 18 residues. In germline, CDR1 is DFQATT, CDR2 SNEGSKA (reference sequence). V was clipped by 1 base and J by 1 base; unmatched bases: 15. DNA for the CDR3: TGCAGTGCTAGAGCCCCCACCAATCGCCGGGACAGTAACTATGGCTACACCTTC. Its protein product is CSARAPTNRRDSNYGYTF.

Regarding this clonotype: With a much larger clone just one base away, this may be a read error. V gene TRBV9 combines with J gene TRBJ2-7, with 13 nucleotides matching TRBD2. Germline V gene lookup returns CDR1 SGDLS and CDR2 YYNGEE. The trim removed 4 bases at V and 6 bases at J, leaving 10 bases unmatched. The CDR3 extends over 16 amino acids. In nucleotides, the CDR3 is TGTGCCAGCAGCCCAAGGACTAGCGGGAGCACCTCCGAGCAGTACTTC. As protein: CASSPRTSGSTSEQYF.

The chain combines TRBV7-8 with TRBJ2-5; D is undetermined. This CDR3 is built from 15 residues. Looked up from germline, CDR1 is SGHVS and CDR2 is FQNEAQ. Trimming took 1 base from V and 5 from J, leaving 14 bases between them. CDR3 sequence (DNA): TGTGCCAGCAGCTTAGGGACGGTTCCTAGGGAGACCCAGTACTTC. This sequence encodes CASSLGTVPRETQYF.

This clonotype was seen more than once but under ten times. This sequence joins TRBV20-1 and TRBJ2-7; possible D gene TRBD1, 8 bases. Trimming stripped 4 bases from V and 5 bases from J, with 18 bases between. This CDR3 has 14 residues. The V gene's germline CDR1 is DFQATT and CDR2 SNEGSKA (reference sequence). In nucleotides, the CDR3 is TGCAGTGCTATGAAAGCGGGACAGGACCACGAGCAGTACTTC. Its translation is CSAMKAGQDHEQYF.

This clonotype turned up a few times. The genes are TRBV9 and TRBJ2-3; D not resolved. Germline CDR1 reads SGDLS; CDR2 reads YYNGEE. This CDR3 region has 13 residues. The V gene lost 2 bases and the J gene lost 4 bases, with 8 bases spanning the gap. CDR3 DNA sequence: TGTGCCAGCAGCGTGGCTAGTTCAGATACGCAGTATTTT. Translated, it gives CASSVASSDTQYF. Based on the CDR3 plus reference TRBV9 and TRBJ2-3, the full variable domain is DSGVTQTPKHLITATGQRVTLRCSPRSGDLSVYWYQQSLDQGLQFLIQYYNGEERAKGNILERFSAQQFPDLHSELNLSSLELGDSALYFCASSVASSDTQYFGPGTRLTVL.

This chain links TRBV5-1 with TRBJ2-3; 14 positions agree with TRBD2. Germline assignment: CDR1 SGHRS and CDR2 YFSETQ. With 4 bases clipped from V and 10 bases from J, the junction kept 5 bases outside the gene matches. This CDR3 contains 14 residues. Here the CDR3 DNA reads TGCGCCAGCAGCGCGGGACTAGCGGGAGTGGCGCAGTATTTT. It translates to CASSAGLAGVAQYF.

The rearrangement joins TRBV9 to TRBJ2-7; D uncertain. The end of the DNA is better explained by TRBJ2-5, so the J call may be wrong. Germline-derived CDR1 and CDR2 are SGDLS and YYNGEE. The CDR3 has 15 amino acids. Here the CDR3 reads CASSVAPIEGETQYF. The CDR3 nucleotides are TGTGCCAGCAGCGTAGCTCCGATAGAAGGAGAGACCCAGTACTTC.

In this sample, this clonotype turned up once. The chain is built from TRBV30 and TRBJ2-7, with 7 bases that match TRBD1. Germline-derived CDR1 and CDR2 are GTSNPN and SVGIG (reference sequence). Losses at the gene ends were 3 bases for V and 3 bases for J; bases not matched to a gene: 14. The CDR3 runs 16 residues. The DNA for the CDR3 is TGTGCCTGGAGAAGAGGGAGACAGGGAAATCTCTACGAGCAGTACTTC. This translates into CAWRRGRQGNLYEQYF.

The chain is built from TRBV4-2 and TRBJ2-5, with 9 bases identical to TRBD2. This CDR3 has 18 amino acids. Trimming took 0 bases from V and 1 from J; bases not matched to a gene: 9. Germline CDR1 and CDR2: LGHNA and YNFKEQ. CDR3 coding DNA: TGTGCCAGCAGCCAAGATTTAGCTAGCGGGACTCTCCAAGAGACCCAGTACTTC. It yields the protein CASSQDLASGTLQETQYF.

The V and J genes are TRBV6-1 and TRBJ1-6; a possible D gene is TRBD1 (5 bases). Germline-derived CDR1 and CDR2 are MNHNS and SASEGT. The CDR3 extends over 15 amino acids. The V gene lost 0 bases and the J gene lost 10 bases, with 13 bases spanning the gap. The CDR3 DNA is TGTGCCAGCAGTGAAGCGCTTGGGGGTGGGTCACCCCTCCACTTT. Encoded protein: CASSEALGGGSPLHF.

The rearrangement links TRBV12-3 or TRBV12-4 to TRBJ2-3; 9 nucleotides line up with TRBD1. CDR3 size: 12 residues. V shed 3 bases, J shed 14 bases, and the junction held 6 bases outside the gene matches. CDR3 region: CASSFPQGALYF. As DNA, the CDR3 is TGTGCCAGCAGTTTTCCACAGGGGGCTCTGTATTTT.

This chain links TRBV5-1 with TRBJ2-5; 10 bases line up with TRBD2. V lost 0 bases and J lost 4; bases outside the gene matches: 6. Germline CDR1 reads SGHRS; CDR2 reads YFSETQ. CDR3 length equals 16 residues. CDR3 in DNA: TGCGCCAGCAGCTTGGCTCTAGCGGGAGAGTCAGAGACCCAGTACTTC. Amino acids: CASSLALAGESETQYF.

At least ten counts were recorded for this clonotype. V and J are TRBV7-2 and TRBJ2-7, with 11 positions matching TRBD2. Germline CDR1 and CDR2: SGHTA and FQGNSA. Trimming cost V 0 bases and J 3 bases; bases outside gene matches: 1. CDR3 length: 15 residues. Written as DNA, the CDR3 is TGTGCCAGCAGCTTAGCGCTAGCGGGGGGCTACGAGCAGTACTTC. Its protein is CASSLALAGGYEQYF.

CDR3 DNA: TGCAGTGCTAGGACCAATACGGAGACCCAGTACTTC. This encodes CSARTNTETQYF. The chain recombines TRBV20-1 with TRBJ2-5, with unresolved D. CDR1 DFQATT and CDR2 SNEGSKA come from the germline V gene (reference sequence). The ends were cut back, 3 bases at V and 5 bases at J, with 10 bases in the middle. The CDR3 is 12 residues long.

This chain joins TRBV12-3 or TRBV12-4 and TRBJ2-5, with a weak D call TRBD1 (5 bases). The CDR3 covers 15 residues. V was cut by 2 bases and J by 4 bases, with 14 bases left in between. The chain's CDR3 is CASSLSQGGRETQYF. The CDR3 DNA reads as TGTGCCAGCAGTTTATCGCAGGGCGGACGAGAGACCCAGTACTTC.

The chain is built from TRBV19 and TRBJ2-3; TRBD2 might be the D (7 bases). The germline V and J ends were trimmed by 7 bases and 5 bases, with 13 bases remaining between them. The germline V gene has CDR1 LNHDA and CDR2 SQIVND (reference sequence). The CDR3 is 13 residues long. The CDR3 sequence: CASNGAGQDTQYF. The CDR3 DNA follows: TGTGCCAGTAATGGAGCGGGACAAGATACGCAGTATTTT.

This clonotype was found a few times. This chain uses TRBV3-1 with TRBJ2-1; D gene unclear. The V and J ends lost 1 base and 6 bases respectively, with 13 bases between them. Germline V gene data show CDR1 as LGHDT and CDR2 as YNNKEL (reference sequence). CDR3 length: 15 residues. The CDR3 loop reads CASSQGAGVVNEQFF. CDR3 nucleotide sequence: TGTGCCAGCAGCCAAGGAGCTGGAGTCGTCAATGAGCAGTTCTTC.

The chain carries TRBV11-2 and TRBJ2-7; 7 nucleotides match TRBD1. This CDR3 has 15 residues. Trimming cost V 6 bases and J 2 bases; bases outside gene matches: 10. The germline V gene encodes CDR1 SGHAT and CDR2 FQNNGV. CDR3: CASSLGGPAAYEQYF. CDR3 bases: TGTGCCAGCAGTCTAGGGGGCCCGGCCGCCTACGAGCAGTACTTC.

This chain links TRBV15 with TRBJ2-7; 12 bases are a match to TRBD2. Germline-derived CDR1 and CDR2 are LNHNV and YYDKDF (reference sequence). J was trimmed by 4 bases and V by 11 bases; bases with no gene match: 9. The CDR3 contains 14 residues. The chain's CDR3 is CASLTSGGRYEQYF. In DNA form, the CDR3 reads TGTGCCTCCTTGACTAGCGGGGGAAGGTACGAGCAGTACTTC.

This clonotype was detected a few times. V usage is TRBV20-1 and J usage is TRBJ2-4; maybe TRBD2 (6 bases). Germline V lookup: CDR1 DFQATT, CDR2 SNEGSKA (reference sequence). The ends were cut back, 1 base at V and 1 base at J, with 8 bases in the middle. The CDR3 is made up of 14 amino acids. In nucleotides, the CDR3 is TGCAGTGCTAGAGCGGGGGAGGCCAAAAACATTCAGTACTTC. Protein: CSARAGEAKNIQYF.

The rearrangement joins TRBV12-3 or TRBV12-4 to TRBJ2-4; possibly TRBD2 for D (5 bases). This CDR3 comprises 13 residues. The germline V and J ends were trimmed by 5 bases and 5 bases, with 10 bases remaining between them. CDR3 sequence: CASSEGMENIQYF. In DNA, the CDR3 is TGTGCCAGCAGTGAGGGTATGGAAAACATTCAGTACTTC.